This T cell receptor (beta chain) was found in a study of blood T cell repertoires in COVID-19. V lost 4 bases, J lost 6 bases, and 5 bases lay in between. Germline V CDR1 and CDR2: SGDLS, YYNGEE. CDR3 length: 12 amino acids. The count of this clone is one. The sample holds other DNA sequences that translate to the same CDR3. Data came from immunoSEQ multiplex PCR; TCRdb stores just in-frame clones and leaves some out. The sample contains more than 65,000 clones, around 90% of which appear only once. The rearrangement links TRBV9 to TRBJ1-6; D is ambiguous. Sequenced material: peripheral blood. This receptor was identified in a man in his fifties or sixties with acute or convalescent COVID-19. DNA of the CDR3: TGTGCCAGCAGCCTTTCTAATTCACCCCTCCACTTT. Amino acid sequence: CASSLSNSPLHF.